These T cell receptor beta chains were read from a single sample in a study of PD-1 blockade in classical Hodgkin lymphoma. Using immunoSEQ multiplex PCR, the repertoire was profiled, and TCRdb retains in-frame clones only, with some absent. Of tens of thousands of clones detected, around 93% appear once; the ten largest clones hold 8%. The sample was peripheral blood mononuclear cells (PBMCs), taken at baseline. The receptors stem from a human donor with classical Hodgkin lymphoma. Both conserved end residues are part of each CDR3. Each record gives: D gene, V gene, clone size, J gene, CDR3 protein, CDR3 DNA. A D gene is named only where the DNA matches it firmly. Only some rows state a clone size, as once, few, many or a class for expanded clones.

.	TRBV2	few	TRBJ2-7	CASSRNYEQYF	TGTGCCAGCAGCCGGAACTACGAGCAGTACTTC
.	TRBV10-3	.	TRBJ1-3	CAISPDRFSGNTIYF	TGTGCCATCAGCCCTGACAGGTTCTCTGGAAACACCATATATTTT
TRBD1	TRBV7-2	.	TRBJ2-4	CASSNGQGKNIQYF	TGTGCCAGCAGCAATGGACAGGGAAAAAACATTCAGTACTTC
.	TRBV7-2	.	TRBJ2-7	CASSFGTLYEQYF	TGTGCCAGCAGCTTCGGCACGTTATACGAGCAGTACTTC
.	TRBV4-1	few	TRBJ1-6	CASSQEPDNSPLHF	TGCGCCAGCAGCCAAGAACCGGATAATTCACCCCTCCACTTT
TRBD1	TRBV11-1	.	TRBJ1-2	CASSLGDRDYGYTF	TGTGCCAGCAGCTTAGGTGACAGGGACTATGGCTACACCTTC
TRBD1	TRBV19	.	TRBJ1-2	CASSGPGQDDYGYTF	TGTGCCAGTAGTGGCCCGGGACAGGACGACTATGGCTACACCTTC
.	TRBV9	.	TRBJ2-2	CASSVVVGDTGELFF	TGTGCCAGCAGCGTAGTGGTAGGCGACACCGGGGAGCTGTTTTTT
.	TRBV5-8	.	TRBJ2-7	CASTPTPRSPYEQYF	TGTGCCAGCACCCCTACCCCTAGATCACCCTACGAGCAGTACTTC
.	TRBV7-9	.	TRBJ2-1	CASSSAGGGVLAYNEQFF	TGTGCCAGCAGCTCCGCAGGGGGAGGCGTGCTGGCCTACAATGAGCAGTTCTTC
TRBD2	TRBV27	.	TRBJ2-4	CASSSSGGGIQYF	TGTGCCAGCAGTAGTAGCGGGGGGGGCATTCAGTACTTC
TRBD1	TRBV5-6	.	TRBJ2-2	CASSLRDRGSTGELFF	TGTGCCAGCAGCTTACGAGACAGGGGTAGTACCGGGGAGCTGTTTTTT
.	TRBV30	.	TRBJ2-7	CAWNRGSTYEQYF	TGTGCCTGGAATCGAGGGTCGACCTACGAGCAGTACTTC
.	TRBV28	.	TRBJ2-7	CASSVNPGTSQVRSYEQYF	TGTGCCAGCAGTGTAAATCCCGGGACTTCACAAGTTCGCTCATACGAGCAGTACTTC
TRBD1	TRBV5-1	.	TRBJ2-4	CASSMGQGGIQYF	TGCGCCAGCAGTATGGGACAGGGTGGCATTCAGTACTTC
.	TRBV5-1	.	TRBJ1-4	CASSLVQIGRGGQKLFF	TGCGCCAGCAGCTTGGTCCAGATCGGCAGGGGCGGCCAAAAACTGTTTTTT
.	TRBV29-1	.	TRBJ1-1	CSVESDTEAFF	TGCAGCGTTGAATCGGACACTGAAGCTTTCTTT
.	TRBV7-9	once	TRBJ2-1	CASSLQGGNEQFF	TGTGCCAGCAGCTTGCAGGGTGGCAATGAGCAGTTCTTC
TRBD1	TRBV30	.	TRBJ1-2	CAWTSGTGNYGYTF	TGTGCCTGGACCTCCGGGACAGGGAACTATGGCTACACCTTC
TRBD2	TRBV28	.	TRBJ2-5	CASSPPTSGQETQYF	TGTGCCAGCAGTCCCCCTACTAGCGGCCAAGAGACCCAGTACTTC
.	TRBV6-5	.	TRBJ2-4	CASSYYRPLAKNIQYF	TGTGCCAGCAGTTACTATAGACCATTAGCCAAAAACATTCAGTACTTC
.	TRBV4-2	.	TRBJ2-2	CASSPQRGGELFF	TGTGCCAGCAGCCCGCAAAGGGGCGGGGAGCTGTTTTTT